This T cell receptor (beta chain) was found in a study of T-cell reconstitution after alpha-beta-depleted transplantation in children. This clonotype came up many times. The antigen is unknown. Overall study results and limits: At the one-year point after transplant, T-cell counts and TCRbeta diversity were found to come mostly from T cells that had been newly produced.

V lost 1 base to trimming and J lost 3 bases; unmatched junction nucleotides: 7. This CDR3 has 16 residues. Per germline, CDR1 SQVTM and CDR2 ANQGSEA. Unique molecular identifiers were used to barcode this TCRbeta library. TCRdb re-analysed the PCR reads in MiXCR, keeping a single row per CDR3 protein. The top ten clones hold over 6% of a sample with 330,000 or so distinct CDR3 sequences, around a tenth of them seen once. This specimen consisted of PBMCs, obtained before TCRalphabeta/CD19-depleted stem cell transplant. This chain links TRBV29-1 with TRBJ2-3, with TRBD1 matching over 10 bases. The origin of this receptor is a boy less than two years old with acute myeloid leukemia, due to receive a stem cell transplant. Here the CDR3 reads CSVEGSTGGETDTQYF. The CDR3 DNA sequence: TGCAGCGTTGAAGGGTCGACAGGGGGCGAGACAGATACGCAGTATTTT.